This T cell receptor beta chain was captured in a study of cytomegalovirus exposure and HLA in healthy donors. Both 60 Vbeta primers and 13 Jbeta primers went into the PCR. The protocol was immunoSEQ multiplex PCR, while the TCRdb copy is restricted to in-frame clones and leaves out a portion. The table lists about 150,000 clones, approximately 85% of them singletons. V shed 9 bases and J shed 5 bases, with 17 bases lying between them. The germline CDR1 and CDR2 sequences are LNHDA and SQIVND (reference sequence). The CDR3 runs 13 residues. This TCR came from a woman between 18 and 30 years old in good health and CMV-seronegative. V usage is TRBV19 and J usage is TRBJ2-7; weak D call: TRBD2 (6 bases). Sequencing input: PBMCs. The CDR3 loop is CASTGEVSNEQYF. As DNA, the CDR3 is TGTGCCAGCACTGGGGAGGTCTCAAACGAGCAGTACTTC. Full variable domain (rest looked up from reference TRBV19 and TRBJ2-7): DGGITQSPKYLFRKEGQNVTLSCEQNLNHDAMYWYRQDPGQGLRLIYYSQIVNDFQKGDIAEGYSVSREKKESFPLTVTSAQKNPTAFYLCASTGEVSNEQYFGPGTRLTVT.